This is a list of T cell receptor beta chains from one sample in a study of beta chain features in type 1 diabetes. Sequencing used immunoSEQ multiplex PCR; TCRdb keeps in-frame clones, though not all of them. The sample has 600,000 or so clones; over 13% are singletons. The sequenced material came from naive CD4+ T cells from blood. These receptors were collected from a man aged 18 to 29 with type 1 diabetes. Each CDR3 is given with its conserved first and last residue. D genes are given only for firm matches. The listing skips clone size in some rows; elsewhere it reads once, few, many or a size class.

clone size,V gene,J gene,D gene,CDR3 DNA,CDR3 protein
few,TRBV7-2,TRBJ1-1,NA,TGTGCCAGCAGCTCCCGAGGTGGCACTGAAGCTTTCTTT,CASSSRGGTEAFF
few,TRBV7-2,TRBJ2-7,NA,TGTGCCAGCAGCTTATGGACGGACTACGAGCAGTACTTC,CASSLWTDYEQYF
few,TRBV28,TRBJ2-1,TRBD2,TGTGCCAGCAGTCCTTCCTTAGGACGGGGGGGCTCGAACAATGAGCAGTTCTTC,CASSPSLGRGGSNNEQFF
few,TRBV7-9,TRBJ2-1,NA,TGTGCCAGCAGCCAACATAGCGGTGAGCAGTTCTTC,CASSQHSGEQFF
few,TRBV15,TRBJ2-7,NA,TGTGCCACCAGCGGTAGGCGGGACATCCCCCTTTACGAGCAGTACTTC,CATSGRRDIPLYEQYF
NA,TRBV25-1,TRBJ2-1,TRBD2,TGTGCCAGCAGGGCAAAGTGGCGGGGGGGCCGGAATGAGCAGTTCTTC,CASRAKWRGGRNEQFF
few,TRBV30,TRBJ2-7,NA,TGTGCCTGGAGTGAGGCGTACTCCTACGAGCAGTACTTC,CAWSEAYSYEQYF
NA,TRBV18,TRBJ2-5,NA,TGTGCCAGCTTACGTAGCGGTCCAGAGACCCAGTACTTC,CASLRSGPETQYF
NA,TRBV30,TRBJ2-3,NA,TGTGCCTGTGCCGGGACACCGACTAGCACAGATACGCAGTATTTT,CACAGTPTSTDTQYF
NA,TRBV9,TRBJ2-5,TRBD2,TGTGCCAGCAGCACGCGGCAGCTAGCGGGGGGGCGGGTTCGGAAGACCCAGTACTTC,CASSTRQLAGGRVRKTQYF
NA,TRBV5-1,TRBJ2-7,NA,TGCGCCAGCAGCTTGGGGCTAGCCGGGGACGAGCAGTACTTC,CASSLGLAGDEQYF
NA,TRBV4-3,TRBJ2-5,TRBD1,TGCGCCAGCAGCCAGGGGACAGGCAAAGAGACCCAGTACTTC,CASSQGTGKETQYF
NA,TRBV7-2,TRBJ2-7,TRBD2,TGTGCCAGCAGCTTAGATTGGGCGAGCGGGGGTTCCTACGAGCAGTACTTC,CASSLDWASGGSYEQYF
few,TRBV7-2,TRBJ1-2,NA,TGTGCCAGCAGCTTAACTCAGGGAAGGTATGGCTACACCTTC,CASSLTQGRYGYTF
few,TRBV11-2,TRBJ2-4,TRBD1,TGTGCCAGCAGCGTCACCGGGACAGCCCAAAACATTCAGTACTTC,CASSVTGTAQNIQYF
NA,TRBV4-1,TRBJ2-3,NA,TGCGCCAGCAGCCAAGCCCAGGTCAGGGTAACAGATACGCAGTATTTT,CASSQAQVRVTDTQYF
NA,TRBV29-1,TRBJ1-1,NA,TGCAGCGTTGTGGTAGGTTGGAACACTGAAGCTTTCTTT,CSVVVGWNTEAFF
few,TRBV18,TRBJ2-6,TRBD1,TGTGCCAGCTCAACTTGGACAGGTGGCTCTGGGGCCAACGTCCTGACTTTC,CASSTWTGGSGANVLTF
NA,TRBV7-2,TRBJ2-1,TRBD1,TGTGCCAGCAGCTTAGTCGGGACAGGGGGGAGAAATGAGCAGTTCTTC,CASSLVGTGGRNEQFF
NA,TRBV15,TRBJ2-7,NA,TGTGCCACCAGCAGAGATGTCAGCTACGAGCAGTACTTC,CATSRDVSYEQYF
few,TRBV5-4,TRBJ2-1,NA,TGTGCCAGCAGCTTGGATCCGGGGCCCGGGGAAGAGCAGTTCTTC,CASSLDPGPGEEQFF
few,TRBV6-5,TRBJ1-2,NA,TGTGCCAGCAGTTCCTGGTTGGGGGCAGGGAACTATGGCTACACCTTC,CASSSWLGAGNYGYTF
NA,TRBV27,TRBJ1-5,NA,TGTGCCAGCAGCCAATGGGGGTCCGATCAGCCCCAGCATTTT,CASSQWGSDQPQHF
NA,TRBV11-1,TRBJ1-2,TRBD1,TGTGCCAGCAGCTTAGGGGGACAGGGATACGGCTACACCTTC,CASSLGGQGYGYTF
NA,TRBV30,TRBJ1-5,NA,TGTGCCTGGAGTTGGCGGGGGGCTGTTCAGCCCCAGCATTTT,CAWSWRGAVQPQHF
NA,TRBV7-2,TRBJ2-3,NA,TGTGCCAGCAGCTTAGGTCCTAGCCGCACAGATACGCAGTATTTT,CASSLGPSRTDTQYF
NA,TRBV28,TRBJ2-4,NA,TGTGCCAGCAACCTCCGCTGGGGCAAAAACATTCAGTACTTC,CASNLRWGKNIQYF
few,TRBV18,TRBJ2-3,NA,TGTGCCAGCTCGCCCATCCAGGGCACAGATACGCAGTATTTT,CASSPIQGTDTQYF
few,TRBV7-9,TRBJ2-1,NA,TGTGCCAGCACCAGAAGTTACGGCTACAATGAGCAGTTCTTC,CASTRSYGYNEQFF
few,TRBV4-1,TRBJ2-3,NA,TGCGCCAGCAGCCGACGAGGAGATACGCAGTATTTT,CASSRRGDTQYF
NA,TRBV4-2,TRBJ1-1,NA,TGTGCCAGCAGCCTTCATAGCGGGCAGCTGAACACTGAAGCTTTCTTT,CASSLHSGQLNTEAFF